A selection of T cell receptor beta chains follows, all from one sample in a study of human T cells and chemical hapten exposure. TCRdb itself ran the RACE reads through MiXCR, one entry per CDR3 protein. The top ten clones hold roughly 3.4% of a sample with about 65,000 distinct CDR3 sequences, roughly 6.6% of them seen once. Sequencing was performed on whole blood. All receptors derive from a female donor in good health. Some clones in this sample may be carry-over from other donors' samples. Both conserved end residues are part of each CDR3. Each record gives: V gene, D gene, J gene, clone size, CDR3 protein, CDR3 DNA. A D gene is named only where the DNA matches it firmly. For some rows the clone size is stated as once, few or many, or as a class when expanded; others skip it.

V gene: TRBV7-2; D gene: .; J gene: TRBJ2-1; clone size: .; CDR3 protein: CASSLVRLAIYNEQFF; CDR3 DNA: TGTGCCAGCAGCTTAGTACGCCTAGCGATCTACAATGAGCAGTTCTTC
V gene: TRBV14; D gene: .; J gene: TRBJ1-1; clone size: few; CDR3 protein: CASSPTRRTPLNTEAFF; CDR3 DNA: TGTGCCAGCAGCCCCACGCGAAGGACACCCTTGAACACTGAAGCTTTCTTT
V gene: TRBV30; D gene: .; J gene: TRBJ2-1; clone size: many; CDR3 protein: CAWSPDTQIYNEQFF; CDR3 DNA: TGTGCCTGGAGCCCTGACACGCAAATTTACAATGAGCAGTTCTTC
V gene: TRBV7-9; D gene: TRBD1; J gene: TRBJ2-7; clone size: many; CDR3 protein: CASRGQGIVYEQYF; CDR3 DNA: TGTGCCAGCAGGGGACAGGGAATAGTCTACGAGCAGTACTTC
V gene: TRBV2; D gene: .; J gene: TRBJ2-3; clone size: few; CDR3 protein: CASSLLAEGADTQYF; CDR3 DNA: TGTGCCAGCAGTCTGCTAGCGGAGGGGGCAGATACGCAGTATTTT
V gene: TRBV2; D gene: TRBD1; J gene: TRBJ2-1; clone size: .; CDR3 protein: CASTNSGQGGNEQFF; CDR3 DNA: TGTGCCAGCACTAACTCGGGACAGGGGGGTAATGAGCAGTTCTTC
V gene: TRBV20-1; D gene: TRBD1; J gene: TRBJ1-2; clone size: .; CDR3 protein: CSARIRDSYGYTF; CDR3 DNA: TGCAGTGCTAGGATCCGGGACAGCTATGGCTACACCTTC
V gene: TRBV6-6; D gene: .; J gene: TRBJ2-7; clone size: .; CDR3 protein: CASTLGEGEQYF; CDR3 DNA: TGTGCCAGCACTCTAGGAGAGGGGGAGCAGTACTTC
V gene: TRBV2; D gene: TRBD2; J gene: TRBJ2-7; clone size: few; CDR3 protein: CASINPGLAAYEQYF; CDR3 DNA: TGTGCCAGCATCAATCCGGGACTAGCGGCCTACGAGCAGTACTTC
V gene: TRBV6-6; D gene: TRBD2; J gene: TRBJ2-7; clone size: many; CDR3 protein: CASSSSSGRMYEQYF; CDR3 DNA: TGTGCCAGCAGTTCCTCTAGCGGGAGGATGTACGAGCAGTACTTC
V gene: TRBV12-5; D gene: TRBD1; J gene: TRBJ2-7; clone size: few; CDR3 protein: CASGPGQGRRYEQYF; CDR3 DNA: TGTGCTAGTGGCCCCGGACAGGGTCGGAGATACGAGCAGTACTTC
V gene: TRBV7-8; D gene: .; J gene: TRBJ1-2; clone size: many; CDR3 protein: CASSLNRDNYGYTF; CDR3 DNA: TGTGCCAGCAGCTTGAACAGGGATAACTATGGCTACACCTTC
V gene: TRBV9; D gene: .; J gene: TRBJ2-7; clone size: many; CDR3 protein: CASSVDSGEQYF; CDR3 DNA: TGTGCCAGCAGCGTAGATTCAGGAGAGCAGTACTTC
V gene: TRBV4-1; D gene: .; J gene: TRBJ1-2; clone size: few; CDR3 protein: CASSQEVGSGYGYTF; CDR3 DNA: TGCGCCAGCAGCCAAGAGGTCGGCTCTGGCTATGGCTACACCTTC
V gene: TRBV12-3/TRBV12-4; D gene: TRBD2; J gene: TRBJ2-1; clone size: many; CDR3 protein: CASSGLGLANEQFF; CDR3 DNA: TGTGCCAGCAGTGGGCTGGGACTAGCCAATGAGCAGTTCTTC
V gene: TRBV6-4; D gene: .; J gene: TRBJ1-1; clone size: .; CDR3 protein: CASSERESTEAFF; CDR3 DNA: TGTGCCAGCAGTGAAAGGGAAAGTACTGAAGCTTTCTTT
V gene: TRBV9; D gene: .; J gene: TRBJ1-1; clone size: .; CDR3 protein: CASSVAPGDWGEAFF; CDR3 DNA: TGTGCCAGCAGCGTAGCCCCCGGCGACTGGGGTGAAGCTTTCTTT
V gene: TRBV28; D gene: .; J gene: TRBJ1-5; clone size: many; CDR3 protein: CASSLGGQPQHF; CDR3 DNA: TGTGCCAGCAGCCTTGGAGGGCAGCCCCAGCATTTT
V gene: TRBV27; D gene: TRBD1; J gene: TRBJ2-1; clone size: many; CDR3 protein: CASTSRTGRNEQFF; CDR3 DNA: TGTGCCAGCACCTCACGGACAGGGAGGAATGAGCAGTTCTTC
V gene: TRBV6-5; D gene: TRBD2; J gene: TRBJ2-3; clone size: many; CDR3 protein: CASSYSGGKAGEFTDTQYF; CDR3 DNA: TGTGCCAGCAGTTACTCAGGGGGTAAAGCGGGAGAGTTCACAGATACGCAGTATTTT
V gene: TRBV27; D gene: .; J gene: TRBJ1-2; clone size: many; CDR3 protein: CASSLGSGYGYTF; CDR3 DNA: TGTGCCAGCAGTTTAGGGTCCGGCTATGGCTACACCTTC
V gene: TRBV10-3; D gene: TRBD1; J gene: TRBJ2-3; clone size: few; CDR3 protein: CAITPGQGAIDTQYF; CDR3 DNA: TGTGCCATCACCCCCGGACAGGGGGCTATAGATACGCAGTATTTT
V gene: TRBV5-1; D gene: .; J gene: TRBJ2-2; clone size: few; CDR3 protein: CASSLYGEWETGELFF; CDR3 DNA: TGCGCCAGCAGCTTGTACGGAGAATGGGAGACCGGGGAGCTGTTTTTT
V gene: TRBV6-4; D gene: TRBD1; J gene: TRBJ1-5; clone size: many; CDR3 protein: CASSQDRGSNQPQHF; CDR3 DNA: TGTGCCAGCAGTCAGGACAGGGGGAGCAATCAGCCCCAGCATTTT
V gene: TRBV2; D gene: .; J gene: TRBJ2-2; clone size: many; CDR3 protein: CASRQGHTGELFF; CDR3 DNA: TGTGCCAGCAGACAGGGACACACCGGGGAGCTGTTTTTT
V gene: TRBV7-2; D gene: .; J gene: TRBJ2-1; clone size: .; CDR3 protein: CASRYNRQKPTYNEQFF; CDR3 DNA: TGTGCCAGCAGATATAATCGACAGAAACCTACCTACAATGAGCAGTTCTTC
V gene: TRBV28; D gene: TRBD2; J gene: TRBJ2-3; clone size: many; CDR3 protein: CASRAGDVTDTQYF; CDR3 DNA: TGTGCCAGCAGGGCGGGAGATGTGACAGATACGCAGTATTTT
V gene: TRBV28; D gene: .; J gene: TRBJ2-7; clone size: few; CDR3 protein: CASSSGTATYEQYF; CDR3 DNA: TGTGCCAGCAGTTCCGGGACGGCAACCTACGAGCAGTACTTC
V gene: TRBV6-1; D gene: .; J gene: TRBJ1-1; clone size: few; CDR3 protein: CASSEADRSTEAFF; CDR3 DNA: TGTGCCAGCAGTGAAGCGGACCGATCCACTGAAGCTTTCTTT
V gene: TRBV5-6; D gene: .; J gene: TRBJ1-5; clone size: many; CDR3 protein: CASSLGGSGSRQPQHF; CDR3 DNA: TGTGCCAGCAGCCTAGGAGGATCAGGGTCGCGGCAGCCCCAGCATTTT
V gene: TRBV11-2; D gene: .; J gene: TRBJ2-3; clone size: few; CDR3 protein: CASSSRQSSTDTQYF; CDR3 DNA: TGTGCCAGCAGCTCTCGACAGTCTAGCACAGATACGCAGTATTTT
V gene: TRBV29-1; D gene: .; J gene: TRBJ1-1; clone size: many; CDR3 protein: CSVDRQGNTEAFF; CDR3 DNA: TGCAGCGTTGATCGGCAGGGCAACACTGAAGCTTTCTTT
V gene: TRBV5-6; D gene: TRBD1; J gene: TRBJ2-1; clone size: .; CDR3 protein: CASSQTGQYNEQFF; CDR3 DNA: TGTGCCAGCAGCCAGACGGGACAGTACAATGAGCAGTTCTTC
V gene: TRBV5-1; D gene: TRBD1; J gene: TRBJ2-5; clone size: .; CDR3 protein: CASSWGPGTGSQETQYF; CDR3 DNA: TGCGCCAGCAGCTGGGGGCCCGGGACAGGGTCCCAAGAGACCCAGTACTTC
V gene: TRBV10-2; D gene: .; J gene: TRBJ2-3; clone size: few; CDR3 protein: CASSGADTQYF; CDR3 DNA: TGCGCCAGCAGTGGAGCAGATACGCAGTATTTT
V gene: TRBV6-1; D gene: TRBD1; J gene: TRBJ1-1; clone size: many; CDR3 protein: CASSVQGGTEAFF; CDR3 DNA: TGTGCCAGCAGTGTCCAGGGGGGGACTGAAGCTTTCTTT
V gene: TRBV7-3; D gene: TRBD2; J gene: TRBJ2-2; clone size: many; CDR3 protein: CASSLGESSGYTGELFF; CDR3 DNA: TGTGCCAGCAGCTTAGGAGAGAGTAGCGGGTACACCGGGGAGCTGTTTTTT
V gene: TRBV9; D gene: .; J gene: TRBJ2-1; clone size: many; CDR3 protein: CASSVGHYNEQFF; CDR3 DNA: TGTGCCAGCAGCGTAGGACACTACAATGAGCAGTTCTTC
V gene: TRBV28; D gene: .; J gene: TRBJ2-7; clone size: .; CDR3 protein: CASSTSGQFYEQYF; CDR3 DNA: .
V gene: TRBV3-1; D gene: .; J gene: TRBJ2-6; clone size: many; CDR3 protein: CASRLGSGANVLTF; CDR3 DNA: TGTGCCAGCAGGCTGGGTTCTGGGGCCAACGTCCTGACTTTC
V gene: TRBV29-1; D gene: .; J gene: TRBJ1-3; clone size: many; CDR3 protein: CSVEGGVGRGNTIYF; CDR3 DNA: TGCAGCGTTGAGGGGGGAGTTGGTCGTGGAAACACCATATATTTT
V gene: TRBV7-9; D gene: .; J gene: TRBJ2-7; clone size: many; CDR3 protein: CASSSDSQLNTYEQYF; CDR3 DNA: TGTGCCAGCAGCTCTGACAGTCAACTTAATACCTACGAGCAGTACTTC
V gene: TRBV5-1; D gene: TRBD1; J gene: TRBJ2-3; clone size: many; CDR3 protein: CASSLGDRGRADTQYF; CDR3 DNA: TGCGCCAGCAGCTTGGGGGACAGGGGGCGAGCAGATACGCAGTATTTT
V gene: TRBV2; D gene: .; J gene: TRBJ1-1; clone size: .; CDR3 protein: CASSERGTEAFF; CDR3 DNA: TGTGCCAGCAGTGAAAGAGGTACTGAAGCTTTCTTT
V gene: TRBV28; D gene: .; J gene: TRBJ1-1; clone size: many; CDR3 protein: CASSFGGGEAFF; CDR3 DNA: TGTGCCAGCAGTTTTGGAGGCGGTGAAGCTTTCTTT